This TCR beta chain stems from a study of shared clonotypes between healthy human individuals. The V gene's germline CDR1 is SQVTM and CDR2 ANQGSEA. V lost 3 bases to trimming and J lost 8 bases; unmatched junction nucleotides: 9. The CDR3 runs 13 residues. Data came from immunoSEQ multiplex PCR; TCRdb stores just in-frame clones and leaves some out. Of roughly 2.4 million clones in the sample, 90% to 97% are singletons; the top ten hold more than 0.1%. All the donors were Caucasian adults who lived in Nashville, Tennessee. The source is a man aged 18 to 29 in good health. The chain combines TRBV29-1 with TRBJ1-2; 7 bases align to TRBD1. Sequences were obtained from naive CD4+ T cells sorted from blood. Subset described: CD45RA+ positively selected. CDR3 sequence reads: CSVEGTAGFGYTF. DNA of the CDR3: TGCAGCGTTGAGGGGACAGCGGGGTTCGGCTACACCTTC.